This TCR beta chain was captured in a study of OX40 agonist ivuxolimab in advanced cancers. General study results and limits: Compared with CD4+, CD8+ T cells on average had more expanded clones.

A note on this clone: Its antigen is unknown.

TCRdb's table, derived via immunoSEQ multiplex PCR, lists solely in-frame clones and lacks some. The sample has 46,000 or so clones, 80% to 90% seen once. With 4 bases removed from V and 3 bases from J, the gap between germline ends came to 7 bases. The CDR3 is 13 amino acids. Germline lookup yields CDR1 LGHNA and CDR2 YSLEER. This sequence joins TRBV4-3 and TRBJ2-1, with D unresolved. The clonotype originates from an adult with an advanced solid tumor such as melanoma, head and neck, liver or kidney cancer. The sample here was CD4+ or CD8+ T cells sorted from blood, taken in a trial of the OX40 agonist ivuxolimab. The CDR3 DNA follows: TGCGCCAGCAGCCTCGGCGACTACAATGAGCAGTTCTTC. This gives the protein CASSLGDYNEQFF.